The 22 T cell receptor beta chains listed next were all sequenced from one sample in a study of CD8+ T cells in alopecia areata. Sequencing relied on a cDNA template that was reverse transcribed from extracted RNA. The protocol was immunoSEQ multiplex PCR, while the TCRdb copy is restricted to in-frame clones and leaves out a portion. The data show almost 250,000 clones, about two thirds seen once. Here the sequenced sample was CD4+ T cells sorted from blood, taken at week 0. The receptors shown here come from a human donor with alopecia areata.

The CDR3 spells CASKRTGGVYNEQFF. CDR3 coding DNA: TGTGCCAGTAAACGGACAGGGGGCGTCTACAATGAGCAGTTCTTC. This chain joins TRBV30 and TRBJ2-1; 11 bases line up with TRBD1. Germline V gives CDR1 GTSNPN, CDR2 SVGIG (reference sequence). This CDR3 spans 15 amino acids. Trimming cost V 8 bases and J 3 bases; bases outside gene matches: 9. Supplemented by reference TRBV30 and TRBJ2-1, the full variable domain reads SQTIHQWPATLVQPVGSPLSLECTVEGTSNPNLYWYRQAAGRGLQLLFYSVGIGQISSEVPQNLSASRPQDRQFILSSKKLLLSDSGFYLCASKRTGGVYNEQFFGPGTRLTVL.

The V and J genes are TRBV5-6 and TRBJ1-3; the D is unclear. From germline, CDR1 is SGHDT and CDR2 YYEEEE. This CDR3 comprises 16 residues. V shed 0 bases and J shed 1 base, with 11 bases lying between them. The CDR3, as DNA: TGTGCCAGCAGCTTGGGGGTCGGGGAATCTGGAAACACCATATATTTT. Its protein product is CASSLGVGESGNTIYF.

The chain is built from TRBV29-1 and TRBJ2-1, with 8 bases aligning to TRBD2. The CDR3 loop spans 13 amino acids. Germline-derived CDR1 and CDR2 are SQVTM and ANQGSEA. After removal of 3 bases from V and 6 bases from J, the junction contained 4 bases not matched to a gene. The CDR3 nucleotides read TGCAGCGTTGACGGGACTAGAAGCAATGAGCAGTTCTTC. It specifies CSVDGTRSNEQFF.

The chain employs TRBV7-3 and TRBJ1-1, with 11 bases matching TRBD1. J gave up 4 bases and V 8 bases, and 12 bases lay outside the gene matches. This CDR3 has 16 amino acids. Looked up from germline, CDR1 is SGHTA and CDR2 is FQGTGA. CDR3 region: CASSGQGARESTEAFF. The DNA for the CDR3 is TGTGCCAGCTCAGGACAGGGGGCGAGGGAGAGCACTGAAGCTTTCTTT.

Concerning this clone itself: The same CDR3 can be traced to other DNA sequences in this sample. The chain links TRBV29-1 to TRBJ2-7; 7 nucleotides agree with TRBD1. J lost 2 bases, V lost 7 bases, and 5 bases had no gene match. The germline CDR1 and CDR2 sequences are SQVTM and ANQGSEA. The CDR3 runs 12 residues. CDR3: CSASGTAYEQYF. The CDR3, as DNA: TGCAGCGCATCCGGGACAGCCTACGAGCAGTACTTC.

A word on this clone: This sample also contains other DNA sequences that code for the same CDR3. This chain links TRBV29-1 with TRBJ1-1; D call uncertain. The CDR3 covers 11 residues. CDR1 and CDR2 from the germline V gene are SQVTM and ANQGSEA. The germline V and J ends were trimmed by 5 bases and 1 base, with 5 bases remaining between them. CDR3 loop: CSVHKNTEAFF. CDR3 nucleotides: TGCAGCGTTCACAAGAACACTGAAGCTTTCTTT.

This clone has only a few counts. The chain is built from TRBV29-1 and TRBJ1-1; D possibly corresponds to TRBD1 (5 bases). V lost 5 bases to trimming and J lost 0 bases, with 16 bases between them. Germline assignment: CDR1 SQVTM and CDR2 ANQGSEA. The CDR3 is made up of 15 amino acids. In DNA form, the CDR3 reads TGCAGCGTTCGAGATCCGGGACGGCTGAACACTGAAGCTTTCTTT. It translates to CSVRDPGRLNTEAFF. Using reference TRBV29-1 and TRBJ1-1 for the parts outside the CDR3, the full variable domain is SAVISQKPSRDICQRGTSLTIQCQVDSQVTMMFWYRQQPGQSLTLIATANQGSEATYESGFVIDKFPISRPNLTFSTLTVSNMSPEDSSIYLCSVRDPGRLNTEAFFGQGTRLTVV.

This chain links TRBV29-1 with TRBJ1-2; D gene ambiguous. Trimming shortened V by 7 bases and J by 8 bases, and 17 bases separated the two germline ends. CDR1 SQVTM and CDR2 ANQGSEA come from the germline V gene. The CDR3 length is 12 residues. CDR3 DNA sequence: TGCAGCGGCCGAGCTCCCGTGGGGGGCTACACCTTC. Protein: CSGRAPVGGYTF.

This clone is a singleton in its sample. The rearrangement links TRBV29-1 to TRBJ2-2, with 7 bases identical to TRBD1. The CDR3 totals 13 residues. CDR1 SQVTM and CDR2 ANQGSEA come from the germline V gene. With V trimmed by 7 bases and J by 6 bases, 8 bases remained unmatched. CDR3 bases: TGCAGCGCCGCCGACAGGGCCCCCGGGGAGCTGTTTTTT. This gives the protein CSAADRAPGELFF.

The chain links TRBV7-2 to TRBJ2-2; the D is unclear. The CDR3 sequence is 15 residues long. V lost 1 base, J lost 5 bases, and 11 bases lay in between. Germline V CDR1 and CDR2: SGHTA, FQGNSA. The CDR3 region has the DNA TGTGCCAGCAGCTTAGTGGCCCAGAAGACCGGGGAGCTGTTTTTT. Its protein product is CASSLVAQKTGELFF.

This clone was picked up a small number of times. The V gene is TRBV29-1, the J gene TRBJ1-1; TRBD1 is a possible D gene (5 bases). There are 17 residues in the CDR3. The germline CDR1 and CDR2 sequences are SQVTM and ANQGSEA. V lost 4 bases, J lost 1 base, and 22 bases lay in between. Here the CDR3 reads CSVASYRQINSNTEAFF. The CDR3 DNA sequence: TGCAGCGTTGCCTCGTACCGACAGATAAATTCGAACACTGAAGCTTTCTTT.

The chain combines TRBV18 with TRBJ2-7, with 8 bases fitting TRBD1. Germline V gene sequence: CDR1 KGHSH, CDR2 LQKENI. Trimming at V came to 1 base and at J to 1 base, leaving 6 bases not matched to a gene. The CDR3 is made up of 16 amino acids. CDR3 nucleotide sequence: TGTGCCAGCTCACCACGGACGGGACAGGCTTCCTACGAGCAGTACTTC. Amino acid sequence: CASSPRTGQASYEQYF.

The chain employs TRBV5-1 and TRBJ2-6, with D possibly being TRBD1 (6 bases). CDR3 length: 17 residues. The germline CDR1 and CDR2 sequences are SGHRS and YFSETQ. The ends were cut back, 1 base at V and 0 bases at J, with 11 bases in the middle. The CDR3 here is CASSLSQGISGANVLTF. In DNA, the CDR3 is TGCGCCAGCAGCTTGTCACAGGGTATCTCTGGGGCCAACGTCCTGACTTTC. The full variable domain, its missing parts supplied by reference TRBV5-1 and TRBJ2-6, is KAGVTQTPRYLIKTRGQQVTLSCSPISGHRSVSWYQQTPGQGLQFLFEYFSETQRNKGNFPGRFSGRQFSNSRSEMNVSTLELGDSALYLCASSLSQGISGANVLTFGAGSRLTVL.

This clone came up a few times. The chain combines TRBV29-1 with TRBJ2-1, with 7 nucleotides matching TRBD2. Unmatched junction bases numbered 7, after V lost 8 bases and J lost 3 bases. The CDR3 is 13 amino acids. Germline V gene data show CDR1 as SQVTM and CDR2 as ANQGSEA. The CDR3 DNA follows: TGCAGCAGCACAGGACTAGTCTACAATGAGCAGTTCTTC. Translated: CSSTGLVYNEQFF.

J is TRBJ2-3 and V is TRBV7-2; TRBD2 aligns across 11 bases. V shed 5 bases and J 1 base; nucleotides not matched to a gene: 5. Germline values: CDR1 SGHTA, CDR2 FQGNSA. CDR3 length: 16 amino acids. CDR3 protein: CASSGETSGGTDTQYF. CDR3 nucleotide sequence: TGTGCCAGCAGCGGAGAGACTAGCGGGGGCACAGATACGCAGTATTTT.

The CDR3 reads CALRGGELFF. DNA of the CDR3: TGTGCCTTACGGGGCGGGGAGCTGTTTTTT. The chain combines TRBV30 with TRBJ2-2, with D tentatively TRBD2 (5 bases). V gave up 7 bases and J gave up 7 bases, with 7 bases separating them. CDR1 and CDR2 from the germline V gene are GTSNPN and SVGIG (reference sequence). This CDR3 spans 10 amino acids.

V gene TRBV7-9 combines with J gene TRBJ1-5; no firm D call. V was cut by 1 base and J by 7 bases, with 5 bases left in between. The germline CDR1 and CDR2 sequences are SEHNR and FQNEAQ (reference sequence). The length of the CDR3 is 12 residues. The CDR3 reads CASSLGYQPQHF. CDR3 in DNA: TGTGCCAGCAGCTTAGGGTACCAGCCCCAGCATTTT.

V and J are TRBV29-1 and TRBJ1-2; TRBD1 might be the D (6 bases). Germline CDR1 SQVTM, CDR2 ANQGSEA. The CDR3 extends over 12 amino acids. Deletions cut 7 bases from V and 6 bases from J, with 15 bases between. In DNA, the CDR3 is TGCAGCGCCGAGCGGGGGGGCGATGGCTACACCTTC. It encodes CSAERGGDGYTF.

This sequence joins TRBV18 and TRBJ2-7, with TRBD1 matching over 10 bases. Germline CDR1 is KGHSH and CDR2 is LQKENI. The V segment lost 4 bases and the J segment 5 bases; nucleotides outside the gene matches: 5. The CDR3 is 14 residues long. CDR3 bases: TGTGCCAGCTCACGCGGACAGGGGGTTAACGAGCAGTACTTC. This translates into CASSRGQGVNEQYF.

CDR3 amino acids: CASSEDGHSPLHF. The CDR3 DNA reads TGTGCCAGCAGTGAGGACGGACATTCACCCCTCCACTTT. V gene TRBV2 combines with J gene TRBJ1-6; D is uncertain. Trimming removed 3 bases at V and 8 bases at J, with 8 bases between. This CDR3 has 13 amino acids. The germline V gene has CDR1 SNHLY and CDR2 FYNNEI.

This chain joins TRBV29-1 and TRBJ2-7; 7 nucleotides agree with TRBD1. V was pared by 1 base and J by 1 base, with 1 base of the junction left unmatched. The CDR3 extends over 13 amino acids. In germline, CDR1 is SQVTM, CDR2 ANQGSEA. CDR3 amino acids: CSVEGDSSYEQYF. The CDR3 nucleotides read TGCAGCGTTGAAGGGGACAGTTCCTACGAGCAGTACTTC.

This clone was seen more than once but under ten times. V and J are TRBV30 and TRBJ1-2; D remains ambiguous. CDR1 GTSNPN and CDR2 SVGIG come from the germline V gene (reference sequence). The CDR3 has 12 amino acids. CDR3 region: CATERGGYGYTF. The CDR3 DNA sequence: TGTGCTACTGAGCGGGGAGGCTATGGCTACACCTTC.